This T cell receptor (beta chain) was sequenced in a study of OX40 agonist ivuxolimab in advanced cancers. The overall study: The patients received agonistic anti-OX40 (CD134) antibody ivuxolimab. Three patients responded partially, comprising one with hepatocellular carcinoma and two with cutaneous melanoma. Ivuxolimab was delivered to patients intravenously every 2 weeks at doses spanning 0.01 to 10 mg/kg.

Findings of the study overall: CD4+ and CD8+ T cells in blood underwent clonal expansion by week 6 at 0.1 to 3.0 mg/kg.

The CDR3 has 18 residues. Turning to this clone: Its antigen remains unidentified.

TCRdb keeps only in-frame clones here, not all; method: immunoSEQ multiplex PCR. This table has over 95,000 clones, 91% appearing once. The gene calls are TRBV21-1 and TRBJ2-7; TRBD1, the table's D call, was not compared with the DNA. TRBV21-1 corresponds to a pseudogene. This TCR derives from an adult with an advanced solid tumor such as melanoma, head and neck, liver or kidney cancer. The input for sequencing was CD4+ or CD8+ T cells sorted from blood, taken in a trial of the OX40 agonist ivuxolimab. Written as DNA, the CDR3 is TGTGCCAGCCCTCTGGGACAGTGGGTAGCGTGCCGATCCTACGAGCAGTACTTC. Translating it yields CASPLGQWVACRSYEQYF.